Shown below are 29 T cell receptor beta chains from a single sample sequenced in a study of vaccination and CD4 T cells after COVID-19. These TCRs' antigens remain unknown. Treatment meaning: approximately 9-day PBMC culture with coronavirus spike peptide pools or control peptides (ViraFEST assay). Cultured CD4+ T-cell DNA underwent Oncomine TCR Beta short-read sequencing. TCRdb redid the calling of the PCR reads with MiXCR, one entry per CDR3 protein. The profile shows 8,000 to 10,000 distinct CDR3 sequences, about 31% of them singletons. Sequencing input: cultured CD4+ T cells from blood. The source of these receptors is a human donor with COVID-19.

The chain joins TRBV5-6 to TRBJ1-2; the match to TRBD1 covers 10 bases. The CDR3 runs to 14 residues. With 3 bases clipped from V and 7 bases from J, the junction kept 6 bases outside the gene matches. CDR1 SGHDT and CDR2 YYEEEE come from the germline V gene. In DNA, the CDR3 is TGTGCCAGCAGCTCGGGACAGGGGCGGGCTGGCTACACCTTC. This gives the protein CASSSGQGRAGYTF.

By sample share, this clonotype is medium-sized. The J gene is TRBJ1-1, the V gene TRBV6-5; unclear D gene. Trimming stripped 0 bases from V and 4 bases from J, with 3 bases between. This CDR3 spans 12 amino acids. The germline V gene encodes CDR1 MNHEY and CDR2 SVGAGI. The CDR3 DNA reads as TGTGCCAGCAGTTACTCGAGCACTGAAGCTTTCTTT. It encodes CASSYSSTEAFF.

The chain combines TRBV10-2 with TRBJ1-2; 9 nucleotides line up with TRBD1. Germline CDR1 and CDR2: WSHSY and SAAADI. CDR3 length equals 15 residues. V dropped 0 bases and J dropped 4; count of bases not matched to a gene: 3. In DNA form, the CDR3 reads TGCGCCAGCAGTGAGTCCACAGGGGGCAGCTATGGCTACACCTTC. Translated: CASSESTGGSYGYTF.

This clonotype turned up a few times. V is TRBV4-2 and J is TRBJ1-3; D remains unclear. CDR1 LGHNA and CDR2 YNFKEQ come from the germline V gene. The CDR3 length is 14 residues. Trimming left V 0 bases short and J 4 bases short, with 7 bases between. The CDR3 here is CASSQDVIGNTIYF. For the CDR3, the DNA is TGTGCCAGCAGCCAAGATGTAATAGGAAACACCATATATTTT.

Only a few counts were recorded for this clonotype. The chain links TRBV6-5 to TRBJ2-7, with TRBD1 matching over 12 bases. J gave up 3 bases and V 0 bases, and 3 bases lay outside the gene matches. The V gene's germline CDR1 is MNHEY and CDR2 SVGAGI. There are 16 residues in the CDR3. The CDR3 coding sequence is TGTGCCAGCAGTTACTCGGGGACAGGGGGCAACTACGAGCAGTACTTC. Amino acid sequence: CASSYSGTGGNYEQYF.

CDR3 in DNA: TGTGCCATTCGGGACAGGGACTACACCGGGGAGCTGTTTTTT. Protein sequence: CAIRDRDYTGELFF. This rearrangement joins TRBV6-1 to TRBJ2-2; 9 positions match TRBD1. This CDR3 has 14 amino acids. Germline values: CDR1 MNHNS, CDR2 SASEGT. Trimming cost V 10 bases and J 3 bases; bases outside gene matches: 6.

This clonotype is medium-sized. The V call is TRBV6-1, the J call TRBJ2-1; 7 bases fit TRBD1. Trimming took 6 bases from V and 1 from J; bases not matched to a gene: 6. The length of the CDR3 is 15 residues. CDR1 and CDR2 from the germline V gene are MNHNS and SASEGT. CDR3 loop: CASSQDRRSYNEQFF. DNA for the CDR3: TGTGCCAGCAGCCAGGACAGGAGGTCCTACAATGAGCAGTTCTTC.

As DNA, the CDR3 is TGTGCCAGTAGTCCGACAGGGGTGTGGGGCACTGAAGCTTTCTTT. It encodes CASSPTGVWGTEAFF. J is TRBJ1-1 and V is TRBV19, with 8 bases identical to TRBD1. CDR1 and CDR2 (germline): LNHDA, SQIVND (reference sequence). CDR3 length: 15 residues. The ends lost 5 bases at V and 4 bases at J; junction bases unmatched: 9.

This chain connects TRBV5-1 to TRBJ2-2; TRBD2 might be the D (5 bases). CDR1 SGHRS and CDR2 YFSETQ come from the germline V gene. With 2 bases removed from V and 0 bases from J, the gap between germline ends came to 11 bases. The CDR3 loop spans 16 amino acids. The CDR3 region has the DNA TGCGCCAGCAGCTTTCGAGGGCAGTCGAACACCGGGGAGCTGTTTTTT. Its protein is CASSFRGQSNTGELFF.

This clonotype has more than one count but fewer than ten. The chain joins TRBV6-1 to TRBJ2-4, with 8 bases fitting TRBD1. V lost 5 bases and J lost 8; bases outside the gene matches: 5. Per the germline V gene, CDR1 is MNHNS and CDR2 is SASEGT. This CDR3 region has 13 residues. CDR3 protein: CASSQDRVDIQYF. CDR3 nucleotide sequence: TGTGCCAGCAGTCAGGACAGGGTAGACATTCAGTACTTC.

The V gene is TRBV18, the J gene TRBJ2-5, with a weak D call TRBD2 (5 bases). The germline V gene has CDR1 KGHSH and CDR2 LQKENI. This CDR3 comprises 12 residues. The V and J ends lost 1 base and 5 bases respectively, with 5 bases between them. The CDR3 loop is CASSPREETQYF. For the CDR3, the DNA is TGTGCCAGCTCACCACGGGAGGAGACCCAGTACTTC.

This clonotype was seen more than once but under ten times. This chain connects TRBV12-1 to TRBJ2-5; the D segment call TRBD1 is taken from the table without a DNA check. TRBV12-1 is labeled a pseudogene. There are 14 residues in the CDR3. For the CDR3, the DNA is TGTGCCAGCAGCCCTAGGGGCTCCCAAGAGACCCAGTACTTC. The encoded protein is CASSPRGSQETQYF.

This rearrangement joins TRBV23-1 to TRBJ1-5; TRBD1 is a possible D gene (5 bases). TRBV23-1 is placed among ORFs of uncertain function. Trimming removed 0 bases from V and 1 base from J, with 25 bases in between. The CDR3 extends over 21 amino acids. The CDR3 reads CASSQSKTTTGVIISNQPQHF. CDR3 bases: TGCGCCAGCAGTCAATCGAAAACCACCACGGGGGTAATTATAAGCAATCAGCCCCAGCATTTT.

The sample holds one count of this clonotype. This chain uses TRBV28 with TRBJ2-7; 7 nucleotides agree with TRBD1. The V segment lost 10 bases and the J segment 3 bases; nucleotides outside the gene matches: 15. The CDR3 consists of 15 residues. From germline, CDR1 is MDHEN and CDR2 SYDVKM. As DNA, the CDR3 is TGTGCCACCGAGCGCTTTGACAGGGTCATCTACGAGCAGTACTTC. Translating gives CATERFDRVIYEQYF.

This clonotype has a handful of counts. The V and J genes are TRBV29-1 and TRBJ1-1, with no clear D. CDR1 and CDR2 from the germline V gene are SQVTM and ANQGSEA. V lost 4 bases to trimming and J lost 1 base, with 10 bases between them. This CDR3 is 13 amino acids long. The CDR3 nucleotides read TGCAGCGTTGCCTCTGGAACGAACACTGAAGCTTTCTTT. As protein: CSVASGTNTEAFF.

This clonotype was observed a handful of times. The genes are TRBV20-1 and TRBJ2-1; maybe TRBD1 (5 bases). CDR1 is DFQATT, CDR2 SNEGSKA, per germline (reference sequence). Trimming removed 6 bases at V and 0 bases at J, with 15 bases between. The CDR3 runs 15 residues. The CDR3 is CSATPRVGSYNEQFF. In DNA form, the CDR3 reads TGCAGTGCGACCCCCAGGGTGGGCTCCTACAATGAGCAGTTCTTC.

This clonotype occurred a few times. The CDR3 region is CATSSAVKSNYGYTF. CDR3 bases: TGTGCCACCAGCTCAGCGGTCAAGTCGAACTATGGCTACACCTTC. The chain is built from TRBV15 and TRBJ1-2; the D is unclear. This CDR3 comprises 15 residues. Germline CDR1 LNHNV, CDR2 YYDKDF (reference sequence). V lost 5 bases and J lost 2, with 15 bases in between.

As DNA, the CDR3 is TGTGCCAGCAGTGACCACCGGGCGCCTCAAGAGACCCAGTACTTC. As protein: CASSDHRAPQETQYF. The chain recombines TRBV25-1 with TRBJ2-5, with no clear D. V was shortened by 3 bases and J by 2 bases, with 13 bases between the two germline ends. This CDR3 has 15 residues. Per the germline V gene, CDR1 is MGHDK and CDR2 is SYGVNS.

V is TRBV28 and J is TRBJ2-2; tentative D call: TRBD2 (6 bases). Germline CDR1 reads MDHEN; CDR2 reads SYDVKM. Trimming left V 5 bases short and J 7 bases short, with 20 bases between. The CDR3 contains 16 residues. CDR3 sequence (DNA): TGTGCCAGCAGTACCCTAGGGCGGGGCGAAATCGGGGAGCTGTTTTTT. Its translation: CASSTLGRGEIGELFF. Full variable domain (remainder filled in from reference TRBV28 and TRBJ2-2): DVKVTQSSRYLVKRTGEKVFLECVQDMDHENMFWYRQDPGLGLRLIYFSYDVKMKEKGDIPEGYSVSREKKERFSLILESASTNQTSMYLCASSTLGRGEIGELFFGEGSRLTVL.

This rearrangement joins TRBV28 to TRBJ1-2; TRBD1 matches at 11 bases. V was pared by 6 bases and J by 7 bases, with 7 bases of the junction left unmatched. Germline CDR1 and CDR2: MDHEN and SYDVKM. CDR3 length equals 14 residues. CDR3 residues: CASRTGGQGVGYTF. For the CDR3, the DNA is TGTGCCAGCAGGACTGGGGGACAGGGGGTTGGCTACACCTTC.

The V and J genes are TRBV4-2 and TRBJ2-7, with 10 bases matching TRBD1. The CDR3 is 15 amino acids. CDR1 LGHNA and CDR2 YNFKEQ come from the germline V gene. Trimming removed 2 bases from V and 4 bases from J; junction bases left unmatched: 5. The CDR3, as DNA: TGTGCCAGCAGCCAAACCGACAGGGGGCCTTACGAGCAGTACTTC. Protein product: CASSQTDRGPYEQYF.

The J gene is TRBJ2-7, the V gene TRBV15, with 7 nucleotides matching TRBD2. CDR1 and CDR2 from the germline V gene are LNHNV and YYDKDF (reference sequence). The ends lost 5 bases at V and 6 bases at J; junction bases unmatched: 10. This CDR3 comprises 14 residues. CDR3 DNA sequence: TGTGCCACCAGCGGGGGAGGGGCCGCCGGCGAGCAGTACTTC. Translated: CATSGGGAAGEQYF.

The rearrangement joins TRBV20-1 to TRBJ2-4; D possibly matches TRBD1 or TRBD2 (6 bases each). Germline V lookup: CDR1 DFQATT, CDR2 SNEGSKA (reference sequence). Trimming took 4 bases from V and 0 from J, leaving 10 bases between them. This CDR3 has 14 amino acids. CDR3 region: CSANGGPAKNIQYF. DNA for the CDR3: TGCAGTGCTAACGGGGGCCCAGCCAAAAACATTCAGTACTTC.

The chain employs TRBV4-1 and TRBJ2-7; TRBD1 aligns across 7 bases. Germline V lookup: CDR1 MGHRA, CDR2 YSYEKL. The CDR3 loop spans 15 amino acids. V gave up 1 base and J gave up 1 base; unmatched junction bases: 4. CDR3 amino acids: CASSQGDSLSYEQYF. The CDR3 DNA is TGCGCCAGCAGCCAAGGGGACAGCCTTTCCTACGAGCAGTACTTC.

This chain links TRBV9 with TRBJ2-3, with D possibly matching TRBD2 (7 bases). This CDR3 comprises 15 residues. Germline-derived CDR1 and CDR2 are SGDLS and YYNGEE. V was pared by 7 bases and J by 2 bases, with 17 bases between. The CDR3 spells CASHAAGAPTDTQYF. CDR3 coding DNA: TGTGCCAGCCACGCTGCGGGGGCCCCCACAGATACGCAGTATTTT.

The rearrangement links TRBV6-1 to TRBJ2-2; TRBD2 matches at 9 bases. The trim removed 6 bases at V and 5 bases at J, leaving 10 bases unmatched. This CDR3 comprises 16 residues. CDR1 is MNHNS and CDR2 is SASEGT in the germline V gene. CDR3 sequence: CASRVRTSGRTGELFF. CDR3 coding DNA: TGTGCCAGCAGGGTGCGAACTAGCGGGCGGACCGGGGAGCTGTTTTTT.

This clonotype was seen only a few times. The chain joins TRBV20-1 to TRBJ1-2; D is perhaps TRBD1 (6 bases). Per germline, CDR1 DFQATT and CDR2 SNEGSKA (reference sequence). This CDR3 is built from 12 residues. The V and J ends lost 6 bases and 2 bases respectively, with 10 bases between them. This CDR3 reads CSAATGNYGYTF. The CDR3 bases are TGCAGTGCCGCAACAGGGAACTATGGCTACACCTTC.

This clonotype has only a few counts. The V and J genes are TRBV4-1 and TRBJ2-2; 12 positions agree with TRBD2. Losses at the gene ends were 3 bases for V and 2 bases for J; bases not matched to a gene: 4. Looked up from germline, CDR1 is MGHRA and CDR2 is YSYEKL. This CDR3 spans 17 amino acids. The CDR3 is CASSHASGGANTGELFF. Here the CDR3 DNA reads TGCGCCAGCAGCCACGCTAGCGGGGGGGCTAACACCGGGGAGCTGTTTTTT.

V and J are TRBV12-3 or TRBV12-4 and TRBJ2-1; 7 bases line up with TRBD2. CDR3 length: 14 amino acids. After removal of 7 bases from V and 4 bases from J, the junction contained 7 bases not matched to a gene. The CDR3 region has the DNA TGTGCCAGCAAACCCGGGGGGAATTACAATGAGCAGTTCTTC. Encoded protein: CASKPGGNYNEQFF.